This T cell receptor (beta chain) was recovered during a study of cytomegalovirus exposure and HLA in healthy donors. This CDR3 comprises 14 residues. Deletions cut 0 bases from V and 5 bases from J, with 11 bases between. The germline CDR1 and CDR2 sequences are SGDLS and YYNGEE. Primers included in the PCR were 60 Vbeta and 13 Jbeta primers. Some clones are missing from TCRdb's copy, which holds only in-frame ones; the method was immunoSEQ multiplex PCR. The table shows roughly 170,000 clones, with 82% occurring only once. The sequence came from a male donor in good health and CMV-seronegative. The specimen sequenced was PBMCs. The chain recombines TRBV9 with TRBJ2-5, with D possibly TRBD1 on 6 matching bases. The CDR3 bases are TGTGCCAGCAGCGTAGTTGGCAGGGGTGAGACCCAGTACTTC. It translates to CASSVVGRGETQYF.